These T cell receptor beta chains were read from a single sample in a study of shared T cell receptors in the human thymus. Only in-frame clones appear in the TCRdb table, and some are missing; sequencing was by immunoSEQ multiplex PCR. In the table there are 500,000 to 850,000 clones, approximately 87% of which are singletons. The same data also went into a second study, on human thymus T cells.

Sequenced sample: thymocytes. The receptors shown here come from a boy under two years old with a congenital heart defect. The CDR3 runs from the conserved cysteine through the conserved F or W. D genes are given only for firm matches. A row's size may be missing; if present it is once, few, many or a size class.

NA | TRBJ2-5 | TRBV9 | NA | CASSPSALAAETQYF | TGTGCCAGCAGCCCCTCGGCGTTGGCGGCAGAGACCCAGTACTTC
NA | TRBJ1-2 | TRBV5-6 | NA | CASSGTGNGYTF | TGTGCCAGCAGCGGAACAGGGAATGGCTACACCTTC
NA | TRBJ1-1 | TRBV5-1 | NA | CASSFDSMNTEAFF | TGCGCCAGCAGCTTTGACAGCATGAACACTGAAGCTTTCTTT
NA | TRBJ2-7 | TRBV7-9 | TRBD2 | CASSLSGGSYEQYF | TGTGCCAGCAGCTTGAGCGGGGGCTCCTACGAGCAGTACTTC
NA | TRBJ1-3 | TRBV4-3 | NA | CASSQVDQGIRTGNTIYF | TGCGCCAGCAGCCAAGTCGACCAGGGAATAAGAACTGGAAACACCATATATTTT
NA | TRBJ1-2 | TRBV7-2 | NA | CASSPPDTYYGYTF | TGTGCCAGCAGCCCCCCGGACACTTACTATGGCTACACCTTC
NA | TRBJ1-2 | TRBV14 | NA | CASSGRHIYGYTF | TGTGCCAGCAGCGGTCGACATATCTATGGCTACACCTTC
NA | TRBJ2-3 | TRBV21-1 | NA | CASSFRDRDPTDTQYF | TGTGCCAGCAGCTTCCGGGACAGGGACCCCACAGATACGCAGTATTTT
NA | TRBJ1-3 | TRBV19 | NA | CATKGQNSGNTIYF | TGTGCCACCAAGGGGCAGAACTCTGGAAACACCATATATTTT
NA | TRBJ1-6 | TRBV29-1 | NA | CSVEEVSGGYDYNSPLHF | TGCAGCGTTGAAGAAGTATCTGGGGGCTATGACTATAATTCACCCCTCCACTTT
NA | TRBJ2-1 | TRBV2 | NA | CASSVGDSSYNEQFF | TGTGCCAGCAGTGTCGGGGATAGCTCCTACAATGAGCAGTTCTTC
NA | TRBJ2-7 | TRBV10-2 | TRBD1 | CASSPGTGGYEQYF | TGCGCCAGCAGCCCAGGGACAGGGGGCTACGAGCAGTACTTC
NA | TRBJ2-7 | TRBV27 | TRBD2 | CASSPGTSGRSYEQYF | TGTGCCAGCAGTCCGGGGACTAGCGGGAGATCCTACGAGCAGTACTTC
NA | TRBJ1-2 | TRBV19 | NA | CASTAGGGYTF | TGTGCCAGCACCGCGGGGGGGGGCTACACCTTC
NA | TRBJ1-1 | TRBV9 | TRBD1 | CASSETGGAWAFF | TGTGCCAGCAGCGAGACAGGGGGCGCGTGGGCTTTCTTT
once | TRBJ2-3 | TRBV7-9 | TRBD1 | CASSAYRGSQYF | TGTGCCAGCAGCGCCTACAGGGGATCGCAGTATTTT
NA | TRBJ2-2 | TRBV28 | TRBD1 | CASSRGQVNTGELFF | TGTGCCAGCAGCCGGGGACAGGTGAACACCGGGGAGCTGTTTTTT
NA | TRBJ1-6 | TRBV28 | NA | CASSLTQDLYSPLHF | TGTGCCAGCAGCCTAACACAGGACCTCTATTCACCCCTCCACTTT
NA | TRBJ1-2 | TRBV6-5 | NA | CASSGDTWGYGYTF | TGTGCCAGCAGTGGGGACACATGGGGCTATGGCTACACCTTC
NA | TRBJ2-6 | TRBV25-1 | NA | CASSEYPASGANVLTF | TGTGCCAGCAGTGAATACCCAGCGTCTGGGGCCAACGTCCTGACTTTC
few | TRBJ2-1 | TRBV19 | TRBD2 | CASSTYQRGFSYNEQFF | TGTGCCAGTAGTACCTACCAGCGGGGATTTTCCTACAATGAGCAGTTCTTC
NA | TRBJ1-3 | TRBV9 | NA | CASSETGEFSGNTIYF | TGTGCCAGCAGCGAAACGGGGGAGTTCTCTGGAAACACCATATATTTT
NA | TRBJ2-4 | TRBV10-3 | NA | CAISVQLVMGPPSPLLAKNIQYF | TGTGCCATCAGTGTTCAACTGGTAATGGGGCCCCCCAGCCCTCTGCTAGCCAAAAACATTCAGTACTTC
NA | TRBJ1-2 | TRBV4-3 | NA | CASSYGRPGESLYGYTF | TGCGCCAGCAGTTATGGCCGTCCAGGGGAATCCCTCTATGGCTACACCTTC
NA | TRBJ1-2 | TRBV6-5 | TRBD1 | CASSTQGSYYGYTF | TGTGCCAGCAGCACACAGGGGTCTTACTATGGCTACACCTTC
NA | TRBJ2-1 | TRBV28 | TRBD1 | CASRASGGINNEQFF | TGTGCCAGCAGGGCGTCAGGGGGCATAAACAATGAGCAGTTCTTC
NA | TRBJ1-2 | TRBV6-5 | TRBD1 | CASSYGQAGGYTF | TGTGCCAGCAGTTACGGACAGGCTGGCGGCTACACCTTC
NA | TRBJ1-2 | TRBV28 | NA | CASSPWRGTMGYGYTF | TGTGCCAGCAGTCCCTGGCGGGGAACAATGGGCTATGGCTACACCTTC
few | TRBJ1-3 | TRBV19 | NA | CASIGSHGNTIYF | TGTGCCAGTATCGGTAGCCATGGAAACACCATATATTTT
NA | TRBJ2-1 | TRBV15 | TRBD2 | CATRGGARDEQFF | TGTGCCACCCGCGGGGGGGCCAGGGATGAGCAGTTCTTC
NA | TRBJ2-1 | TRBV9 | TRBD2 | CASRGTSGRADEQFF | TGTGCCAGCAGAGGGACTAGCGGGAGGGCCGATGAGCAGTTCTTC
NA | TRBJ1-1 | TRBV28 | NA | CASRASRGNTEAFF | TGTGCCAGCAGGGCCTCGCGGGGGAACACTGAAGCTTTCTTT
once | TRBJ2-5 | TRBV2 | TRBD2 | CASSEAVRGTQGTQYF | TGTGCCAGCAGTGAAGCGGTGCGGGGGACCCAGGGGACCCAGTACTTC
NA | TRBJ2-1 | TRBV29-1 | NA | CSPQLGGEYNEQFF | TGCAGCCCCCAACTCGGCGGGGAATACAATGAGCAGTTCTTC
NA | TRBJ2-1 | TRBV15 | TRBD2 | CATSRGGLAGNNEQFF | TGTGCCACCAGCAGAGGTGGGCTAGCGGGAAACAATGAGCAGTTCTTC
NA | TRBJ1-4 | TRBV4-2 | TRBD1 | CASSPVGQGAWVNEKLFF | TGTGCCAGCAGCCCCGTGGGACAGGGGGCGTGGGTTAATGAAAAACTGTTTTTT
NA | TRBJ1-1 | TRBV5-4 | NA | CASSRSGTEAFF | TGTGCCAGCAGCCGGTCGGGCACTGAAGCTTTCTTT
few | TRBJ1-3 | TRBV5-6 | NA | CASSLTSRSGNTIYF | TGTGCCAGCAGCTTAACGTCCAGGTCTGGAAACACCATATATTTT
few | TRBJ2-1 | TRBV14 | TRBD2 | CASSQKTLSSGSSYNEQFF | TGTGCCAGCAGCCAAAAAACTCTATCTAGCGGAAGCTCCTACAATGAGCAGTTCTTC
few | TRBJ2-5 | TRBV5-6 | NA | CASSLGQVETQYF | TGTGCCAGCAGCTTGGGACAGGTAGAGACCCAGTACTTC
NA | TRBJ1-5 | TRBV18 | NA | CASRTADQPQHF | TGTGCCAGCCGGACAGCCGATCAGCCCCAGCATTTT
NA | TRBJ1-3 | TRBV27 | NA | CASSLSGVGTGNTIYF | TGTGCCAGCAGTTTATCCGGGGTTGGTACTGGAAACACCATATATTTT
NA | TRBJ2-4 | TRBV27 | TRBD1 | CASSPRQGINIQYF | TGTGCCAGCAGTCCAAGACAGGGTATCAACATTCAGTACTTC
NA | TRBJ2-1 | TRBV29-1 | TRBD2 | CSVESRGLAGVCEQFF | TGCAGCGTTGAATCTAGAGGACTAGCGGGGGTTTGTGAGCAGTTCTTC
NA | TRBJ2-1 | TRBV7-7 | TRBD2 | CASSPLPSGSSYNEQFF | TGTGCCAGCAGCCCCCTCCCTAGCGGGAGCTCCTACAATGAGCAGTTCTTC
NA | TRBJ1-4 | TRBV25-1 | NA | CASHPGRGEKLFF | TGTGCCAGCCACCCAGGGCGCGGTGAAAAACTGTTTTTT
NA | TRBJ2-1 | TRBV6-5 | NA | CASSYRSGPAYNEQFF | TGTGCCAGCAGTTATCGAAGCGGGCCAGCCTACAATGAGCAGTTCTTC
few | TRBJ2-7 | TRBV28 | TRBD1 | CASSRTGGDYAYEQYF | TGTGCCAGCAGTCGAACAGGGGGCGACTACGCCTACGAGCAGTACTTC
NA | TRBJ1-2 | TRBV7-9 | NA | CASSLPGRTYGYTF | TGTGCCAGCAGCTTACCCGGCAGGACTTATGGCTACACCTTC
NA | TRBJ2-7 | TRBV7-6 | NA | CASSSGQGLASGEYEQYF | TGTGCCAGCAGCTCCGGACAGGGCCTCGCTAGCGGGGAATACGAGCAGTACTTC
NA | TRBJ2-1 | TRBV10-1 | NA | CASSDGVYEQFF | TGCGCCAGCAGTGACGGAGTCTATGAGCAGTTCTTC
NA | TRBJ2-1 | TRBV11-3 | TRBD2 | CASSPATSGRDNEQFF | TGTGCCAGCAGCCCCGCGACTAGCGGGAGGGACAATGAGCAGTTCTTC
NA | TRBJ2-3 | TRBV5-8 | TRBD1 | CASSRTGSSTDTQYF | TGTGCCAGCAGCCGGACAGGGTCTAGCACAGATACGCAGTATTTT
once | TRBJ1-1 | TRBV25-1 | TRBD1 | CASSHQGVSEAFF | TGTGCCAGCAGCCATCAGGGGGTGAGTGAAGCTTTCTTT